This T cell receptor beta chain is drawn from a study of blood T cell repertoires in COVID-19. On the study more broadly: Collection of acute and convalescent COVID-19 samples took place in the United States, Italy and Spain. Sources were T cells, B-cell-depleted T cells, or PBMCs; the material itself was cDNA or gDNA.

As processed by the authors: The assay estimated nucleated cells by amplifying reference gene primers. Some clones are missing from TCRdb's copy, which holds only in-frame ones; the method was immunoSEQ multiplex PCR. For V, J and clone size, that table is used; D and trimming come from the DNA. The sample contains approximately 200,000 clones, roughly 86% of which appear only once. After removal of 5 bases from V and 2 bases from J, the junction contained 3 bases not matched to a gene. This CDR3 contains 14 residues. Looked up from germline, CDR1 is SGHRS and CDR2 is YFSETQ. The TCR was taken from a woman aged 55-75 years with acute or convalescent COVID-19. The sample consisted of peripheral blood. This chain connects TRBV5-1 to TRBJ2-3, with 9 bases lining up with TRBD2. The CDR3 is CASRAGGFTDTQYF. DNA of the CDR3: TGCGCCAGCAGAGCGGGGGGATTCACAGATACGCAGTATTTT.